These T cell receptor beta chains were read from a single sample in a study of naive and memory T cell subsets. One entry per CDR3 protein, called by TCRdb with MiXCR from the UMI-ligation and nested PCR reads. In the table there are about 85,000 distinct CDR3 sequences, about an eighth of which are singletons. Sequencing was carried out using central memory CD4+ T cells from blood. The origin of the receptors is a human donor in good health. Each CDR3 is given with its conserved first and last residue. The order of the fields is V gene, D gene, J gene, clone size, CDR3 DNA, CDR3 protein. D genes are given only for firm matches. Clone size is not always given. Where it is, it says once, few, many or a class for expanded clones.

V: TRBV7-2; D: NA; J: TRBJ2-6; size: many; DNA: TGTGCCAGCAGCTTACGCGGGCGGTTCTCTGGGGCCAACGTCCTGACTTTC; CDR3: CASSLRGRFSGANVLTF
V: TRBV10-3; D: NA; J: TRBJ2-5; size: NA; DNA: TGTGCCATCAGTGAGCGGGATCAAGAGACCCAGTACTTC; CDR3: CAISERDQETQYF
V: TRBV7-2; D: NA; J: TRBJ2-5; size: few; DNA: TGTGCCAGCAGCCAGGAGGTTTTAGAGACCCAGTACTTC; CDR3: CASSQEVLETQYF
V: TRBV7-9; D: NA; J: TRBJ2-7; size: NA; DNA: TGTGCCAGCAGCTCGCCGACAGAATACGAGCAGTACTTC; CDR3: CASSSPTEYEQYF
V: TRBV5-1; D: TRBD2; J: TRBJ2-5; size: NA; DNA: TGCGCCAGCAGCTCGATAGCGGGAGGGCGGGTGGAGACCCAGTACTTC; CDR3: CASSSIAGGRVETQYF
V: TRBV29-1; D: NA; J: TRBJ1-6; size: many; DNA: TGCAGCGTTGAAGAGGGACGGCCAGATTCACCCCTCCACTTT; CDR3: CSVEEGRPDSPLHF
V: TRBV6-2/TRBV6-3; D: NA; J: TRBJ1-5; size: few; DNA: TGTGCCAGTTCAAGCGGATTTGATAATCAGCCCCAGCATTTT; CDR3: CASSSGFDNQPQHF
V: TRBV15; D: NA; J: TRBJ1-3; size: NA; DNA: TGTGCCACCAGCAGAGATATCCGCTCTGGAAACACCATATATTTT; CDR3: CATSRDIRSGNTIYF
V: TRBV5-1; D: NA; J: TRBJ2-5; size: few; DNA: TGCGCCAGCAGCTCTTTGGGGTTATTACAAGAGACCCAGTACTTC; CDR3: CASSSLGLLQETQYF
V: TRBV7-2; D: NA; J: TRBJ1-6; size: NA; DNA: TGTGCCAGCAGCTCCGGACAAAACCGAGCTATCAATTCACCCCTCCACTTT; CDR3: CASSSGQNRAINSPLHF
V: TRBV7-2; D: TRBD2; J: TRBJ2-7; size: many; DNA: TGTGCCAGCAGCCAGCCTTCGCTAGCGGGAGAAGGGTACTTC; CDR3: CASSQPSLAGEGYF
V: TRBV19; D: NA; J: TRBJ2-5; size: many; DNA: TGTGCCAGTAGTTCGAGACAGCAAGAGACCCAGTACTTC; CDR3: CASSSRQQETQYF
V: TRBV11-2; D: NA; J: TRBJ1-3; size: few; DNA: TGTGCCAGCAGCTCGTCGATCGGGGGCGATGGAAACACCATATATTTT; CDR3: CASSSSIGGDGNTIYF
V: TRBV10-2; D: NA; J: TRBJ2-6; size: NA; DNA: TGCGCCAGCAGTGATAGGGGGGGCTCTGGGGCCAACGTCCTGACTTTC; CDR3: CASSDRGGSGANVLTF
V: TRBV15; D: TRBD2; J: TRBJ2-1; size: few; DNA: TGTGCCACCAGCAGCGACGGGAGGGCCGAGAATGAGCAGTTCTTC; CDR3: CATSSDGRAENEQFF
V: TRBV2; D: NA; J: TRBJ1-1; size: NA; DNA: TGTGCCAGCACCATAAAATCGGGGGCTGAAGCTTTCTTT; CDR3: CASTIKSGAEAFF
V: TRBV21-1; D: NA; J: TRBJ2-7; size: NA; DNA: TGTGCCAGCAGCAAAACCGAGATAGCGGGAGTTCGCGAGCAGTACTTC; CDR3: CASSKTEIAGVREQYF
V: TRBV11-2; D: NA; J: TRBJ1-2; size: few; DNA: TGTGCCAGCAGCTTAGACCCCTTTAGTTATGGCTACACCTTC; CDR3: CASSLDPFSYGYTF
V: TRBV12-3/TRBV12-4; D: NA; J: TRBJ2-1; size: few; DNA: TGTGCCACCCAAGGCCCGGGACTTAGCTACAATGAGCAGTTCTTC; CDR3: CATQGPGLSYNEQFF
V: TRBV18; D: NA; J: TRBJ1-1; size: many; DNA: TGTGCCAGCTCCGCAGGGCCTAACACTGAAGCTTTCTTT; CDR3: CASSAGPNTEAFF
V: TRBV14; D: NA; J: TRBJ2-7; size: NA; DNA: TGTGCCAGCAGCCAAGAAGGCAGCTACGAGCAGTACTTC; CDR3: CASSQEGSYEQYF
V: TRBV5-1; D: TRBD1; J: TRBJ2-5; size: NA; DNA: TGCGCCAGCAGCTTGGGGACAGGTGTTGGGGAGACCCAGTACTTC; CDR3: CASSLGTGVGETQYF
V: TRBV10-3; D: NA; J: TRBJ2-1; size: NA; DNA: TGTGCCATCAGTGGTGGCGACCCAAGAGTCGATGAGCAGTTCTTC; CDR3: CAISGGDPRVDEQFF
V: TRBV2; D: TRBD1; J: TRBJ1-2; size: many; DNA: TGTGCCAGCAGAACAACAGGGGGCGGTTTTGGCTACACCTTC; CDR3: CASRTTGGGFGYTF
V: TRBV6-4; D: TRBD1; J: TRBJ2-7; size: few; DNA: TGTGCCAGCAACCCAGGGGGCAAGTACGAGCAGTACTTC; CDR3: CASNPGGKYEQYF
V: TRBV19; D: NA; J: TRBJ1-1; size: NA; DNA: TGTGCCAGTAGTATCGACAGTTTGAACACTGAAGCTTTCTTT; CDR3: CASSIDSLNTEAFF
V: TRBV20-1; D: TRBD1; J: TRBJ2-5; size: NA; DNA: TGCAGTGCTAGAAGAGGGACAGGGAGGTTTGCAGAGACCCAGTACTTC; CDR3: CSARRGTGRFAETQYF
V: TRBV15; D: NA; J: TRBJ2-7; size: few; DNA: TGTGCCACCAGCAGAGATTTTGGTAACTACGAGCAGTACTTC; CDR3: CATSRDFGNYEQYF
V: TRBV28; D: NA; J: TRBJ2-3; size: few; DNA: TGTGCCAGCAGTTTAGGGGGCTCGCGGACTAGCACAGATACGCAGTATTTT; CDR3: CASSLGGSRTSTDTQYF
V: TRBV28; D: NA; J: TRBJ1-5; size: NA; DNA: TGTGCCAGCAGTTTGTCCACAGGAGGCAATCAGCCCCAGCATTTT; CDR3: CASSLSTGGNQPQHF
V: TRBV20-1; D: TRBD2; J: TRBJ2-3; size: many; DNA: TGCAGTGCTGGTCGGTCTAGCGGTTCCCCAGATACGCAGTATTTT; CDR3: CSAGRSSGSPDTQYF
V: TRBV6-2/TRBV6-3; D: NA; J: TRBJ2-1; size: few; DNA: TGTGCCAGCAACTCAGAAGGCGTTCGATATGAGCAGTTCTTC; CDR3: CASNSEGVRYEQFF
V: TRBV6-1; D: TRBD1; J: TRBJ2-2; size: NA; DNA: TGTGCCAGCAAAGGGACAGGGGGCACCGGGGAGCTGTTTTTT; CDR3: CASKGTGGTGELFF
V: TRBV6-5; D: NA; J: TRBJ1-1; size: NA; DNA: TGTGCCAGCAGCTACGACAGAGTGAACACTGAAGCTTTCTTT; CDR3: CASSYDRVNTEAFF
V: TRBV28; D: TRBD2; J: TRBJ2-1; size: few; DNA: TGTGCCAGCAGTTTGTGGGGCGGGAGGAATGAGCAGTTCTTC; CDR3: CASSLWGGRNEQFF
V: TRBV19; D: NA; J: TRBJ1-3; size: NA; DNA: TGTGCCAGCCGGGGAGCGAGCTCTGGAAACACCATATATTTT; CDR3: CASRGASSGNTIYF
V: TRBV7-2; D: NA; J: TRBJ1-3; size: few; DNA: TGTGCCAGCAGCCAGGACAGCTCTGGAAACACCATATATTTT; CDR3: CASSQDSSGNTIYF
V: TRBV7-2; D: NA; J: TRBJ2-1; size: many; DNA: TGTGCCAGCAGCCCCGAGCCGGGGTCGAATGAGCAGTTCTTC; CDR3: CASSPEPGSNEQFF
V: TRBV4-2; D: TRBD2; J: TRBJ2-1; size: NA; DNA: TGTGCCAGCAGCCAAGAGGCCCGGACTAGTATCCACAATGAGCAGTTCTTC; CDR3: CASSQEARTSIHNEQFF
V: TRBV20-1; D: TRBD2; J: TRBJ2-3; size: many; DNA: TGCAGTGCTACAGGACTAGCGGGAGGCCTCACAGATACGCAGTATTTT; CDR3: CSATGLAGGLTDTQYF